This record concerns one T cell receptor beta chain sequence. Germline lookup yields CDR1 MDHEN and CDR2 SYDVKM. V lost 5 bases and J 0 bases, leaving 11 bases between the germline ends. CDR3 length: 16 amino acids. Constant-region reverse primers amplified full-length variable regions, followed by semi-nested Nested Universal Primer A PCR. From the 5' RACE reads, TCRdb called clonotypes with MiXCR, one entry per CDR3 protein. This table has roughly 54,000 distinct CDR3 sequences, 17% appearing once. Material for sequencing was naive CD4+ T cells sorted from blood. Regarding subset: naive CD4+ T cells, CD4+CD45RA+CD25-. The clonotype comes from a female donor with breast cancer. V gene TRBV28 combines with J gene TRBJ2-6, with TRBD1 as a possible D gene (5 bases). The DNA of the CDR3 is TGTGCCAGCAGTGGAACAGGATTCTCTGGGGCCAACGTCCTGACTTTC. Protein: CASSGTGFSGANVLTF.